This TCR beta chain originates from a study of vaccination and CD4 T cells after COVID-19. Concerning this clonotype itself: Its antigen is not known.

Sequenced with the Oncomine TCR Beta short-read assay was DNA taken from cultured CD4+ T cells. In TCRdb, the PCR reads were re-called with MiXCR into one record per CDR3 protein. The table lists under 20,000 distinct CDR3 sequences, approximately 22% of them singletons, with 6.5% to 10% in the top ten. The V segment lost 7 bases and the J segment 4 bases; nucleotides outside the gene matches: 9. The CDR3 runs 15 residues. As to treatment: 10-day PBMC culture with coronavirus spike peptide pools or control peptides (ViraFEST assay). The source of this sequence is a human donor with COVID-19. This chain links TRBV12-3 or TRBV12-4 with TRBJ2-2, with TRBD2 matching 7 bases. Sequenced material: cultured CD4+ T cells from blood. The CDR3 region has the DNA TGTGCCAGCATCATTGGCGGGGGTGGCACCGGGGAGCTGTTTTTT. Translated, it gives CASIIGGGGTGELFF.